Each of the 28 T cell receptor beta chains below was sequenced from the same sample in a study of post-analysis software for immune sequencing data. Broader study findings: Higher frequency in patients than in controls was seen for roughly five TRBV segments, with TRBV5-6, TRBV5-1 and TRBV20-1 among them.

Unique molecular identifiers were built into the TCR beta cDNA libraries. TCRdb independently ran MiXCR on the PCR reads; one entry per CDR3 protein. The sample lists approximately 660,000 distinct CDR3 sequences, roughly three fifths occurring once. These receptors are not linked to any known antigen. The sample comprised blood. These receptors were taken from a girl aged 2 to 9 with multiple sclerosis.

In this sample, this clonotype turned up a few times. The chain carries TRBV29-1 and TRBJ2-3; D is unclear. CDR1 SQVTM and CDR2 ANQGSEA come from the germline V gene. The CDR3 has 16 residues. Between the trimmed V and J ends, which lost 2 bases and 3 bases, there was a span of 18 bases. CDR3 amino acids: CSVEILRHTRTDTQYF. The CDR3 coding sequence is TGCAGCGTTGAAATCCTGAGACACACAAGGACAGATACGCAGTATTTT.

V gene TRBV12-3 or TRBV12-4 combines with J gene TRBJ2-7; D gene uncertain. The CDR3 length is 14 residues. Trimming cost V 0 bases and J 4 bases, with 10 bases left between them. The DNA of the CDR3 is TGTGCCAGCAGTTTAGCGCAAGACTCATACGAGCAGTACTTC. It codes for CASSLAQDSYEQYF.

This chain connects TRBV14 to TRBJ2-1; 12 bases agree with TRBD2. The CDR3 runs 15 residues. CDR1 and CDR2 from the germline V gene are SGHDN and FVKESK. The trim removed 6 bases at V and 7 bases at J, leaving 7 bases unmatched. The CDR3 sequence is CASRASGRAGNEQFF. The CDR3 DNA reads TGTGCCAGCAGGGCTAGCGGGAGGGCCGGTAATGAGCAGTTCTTC. Looking up the rest from reference TRBV14 and TRBJ2-1 gives the full variable domain: EAGVTQFPSHSVIEKGQTVTLRCDPISGHDNLYWYRRVMGKEIKFLLHFVKESKQDESGMPNNRFLAERTGGTYSTLKVQPAELEDSGVYFCASRASGRAGNEQFFGPGTRLTVL.

The V call is TRBV7-9, the J call TRBJ1-2; D is unclear. Germline V lookup: CDR1 SEHNR, CDR2 FQNEAQ (reference sequence). V was pared by 5 bases and J by 7 bases, with 14 bases between. The CDR3 is 13 residues long. CDR3 bases: TGTGCCAGCAGCCCTGACACGGACGGTGGCTACACCTTC. Protein product: CASSPDTDGGYTF.

This clonotype has just a few counts. J is TRBJ2-3 and V is TRBV29-1, with 7 bases aligning to TRBD2. Germline V CDR1 and CDR2: SQVTM, ANQGSEA. The CDR3 is made up of 14 amino acids. Trimming removed 7 bases from V and 4 bases from J; junction bases left unmatched: 11. The CDR3 DNA follows: TGCAGCGCGTCTCACTGGGAGGGAGCAGATACGCAGTATTTT. It encodes CSASHWEGADTQYF.

This sequence joins TRBV7-2 and TRBJ1-6, with D uncertain. The germline V and J ends were trimmed by 5 bases and 7 bases, with 9 bases remaining between them. This CDR3 has 13 residues. The germline CDR1 and CDR2 sequences are SGHTA and FQGNSA. CDR3 nucleotide sequence: TGTGCCAGCAGCCACCCGGGGAATTCACCCCTCCACTTT. It is translated as CASSHPGNSPLHF.

This clonotype came up a few times. The chain has TRBV29-1 and TRBJ2-7; TRBD1 is a possible D gene (6 bases). Germline V gene lookup returns CDR1 SQVTM and CDR2 ANQGSEA. V dropped 2 bases and J dropped 4 bases, with 12 bases sitting between them. The CDR3 runs 13 residues. The CDR3 nucleotides read TGCAGCGTTGAAAAGTCAGGGGCTTACGAGCAGTACTTC. As protein: CSVEKSGAYEQYF.

The chain uses TRBV2 and TRBJ1-2; TRBD1 might be the D (5 bases). Trimming removed 6 bases at V and 2 bases at J, with 13 bases between. CDR3 length: 14 residues. In germline, CDR1 is SNHLY, CDR2 FYNNEI. The CDR3 loop reads CASRGTRANYGYTF. The CDR3 coding sequence is TGTGCCAGCAGGGGGACTCGTGCAAACTATGGCTACACCTTC.

The chain recombines TRBV12-3 or TRBV12-4 with TRBJ2-1, with D possibly TRBD2 on 5 matching bases. V lost 8 bases and J lost 8, with 13 bases in between. This CDR3 is built from 12 residues. The DNA for the CDR3 is TGTGCCAGCCGCCGGGGTATGCATGAGCAGTTCTTC. Encoded protein: CASRRGMHEQFF.

Here the CDR3 DNA reads TGTGCCATCAGTGCCCCCCCCGTCAGGGACTCCTACGAGCAGTACTTC. It codes for CAISAPPVRDSYEQYF. The chain carries TRBV10-3 and TRBJ2-7, with a weak D call TRBD1 (5 bases). Germline CDR1 is ENHRY and CDR2 is SYGVKD. V was pared by 4 bases and J by 0 bases, with 16 bases between. The CDR3 has 16 amino acids.

The V gene is TRBV11-2, the J gene TRBJ2-3; the match to TRBD2 covers 8 bases. The CDR3 is made up of 15 amino acids. The V and J ends lost 5 bases and 4 bases, in that order; junction bases with no gene match: 8. The germline CDR1 and CDR2 sequences are SGHAT and FQNNGV. The CDR3 region is CASSPPRGGADTQYF. In DNA form, the CDR3 reads TGTGCCAGCAGCCCCCCCCGGGGGGGCGCAGATACGCAGTATTTT.

Only one count was recorded for this clonotype. The gene calls are TRBV12-3 or TRBV12-4 and TRBJ2-1, with 14 bases matching TRBD2. Trimming took 2 bases from V and 8 from J; bases not matched to a gene: 8. The CDR3 runs 17 residues. The CDR3, as DNA: TGTGCCAGCAGTTTACCCCCGGGACTAGCGGGAGACGATGAGCAGTTCTTC. Its translation: CASSLPPGLAGDDEQFF.

This clonotype was recorded once. This chain links TRBV5-1 with TRBJ1-1; possible D gene TRBD1, 5 bases. The CDR3 spans 15 residues. Trimming pared 5 bases from V and 3 bases from J, leaving 17 bases between. Germline V gives CDR1 SGHRS, CDR2 YFSETQ. CDR3 coding DNA: TGCGCCAGCAGTTATCGGTGGGGAGGGGACACTGAAGCTTTCTTT. It translates to CASSYRWGGDTEAFF.

This rearrangement joins TRBV29-1 to TRBJ2-3, with unresolved D. Germline CDR1 SQVTM, CDR2 ANQGSEA. The CDR3 extends over 15 amino acids. The germline V and J ends were trimmed by 0 bases and 4 bases, with 14 bases remaining between them. In nucleotides, the CDR3 is TGCAGCGTTGAAGATTTTCGTGAGTCCCCAGATACGCAGTATTTT. It yields the protein CSVEDFRESPDTQYF.

This clonotype was picked up a small number of times. Its ends do not fully match the called genes, so a read error is possible. The chain recombines TRBV20-1 with TRBJ2-1; D may match TRBD1 or TRBD2 (6 bases each). Germline-derived CDR1 and CDR2 are DFQATT and SNEGSKA (reference sequence). The CDR3 runs 14 residues. The CDR3 nucleotides are TGCAGTGCCAGAGACTGGGGGGCAGGCAATGAGCAGTTCTTC. This encodes CSARDWGAGNEQFF.

In its sample, this clonotype was seen a few times. The gene calls are TRBV29-1 and TRBJ1-2; D not certain. The CDR3 has 11 amino acids. V lost 4 bases, J lost 2 bases, and 5 bases lay in between. Germline-derived CDR1 and CDR2 are SQVTM and ANQGSEA. CDR3 DNA: TGCAGCGTTGGGGAGAACTATGGCTACACCTTC. This codes for CSVGENYGYTF.

CDR3 nucleotides: TGCAGCGTTGAGTCACTAGCGGGGATGTCCAATGAGCAGTTCTTC. This encodes CSVESLAGMSNEQFF. This chain links TRBV29-1 with TRBJ2-1, with 10 bases fitting TRBD2. The CDR3 spans 15 residues. The V gene's germline CDR1 is SQVTM and CDR2 ANQGSEA. Unmatched junction bases numbered 8, after V lost 3 bases and J lost 6 bases.

The V call is TRBV15, the J call TRBJ1-2; 9 bases are shared with TRBD1. This CDR3 contains 16 residues. The junction had 10 bases not matched to a gene; V was cut back by 3 bases and J by 5 bases. Germline V gene lookup returns CDR1 LNHNV and CDR2 YYDKDF (reference sequence). This CDR3 reads CATSRGAGQGTYGYTF. The CDR3, as DNA: TGTGCCACCAGCAGGGGGGCCGGACAGGGGACTTATGGCTACACCTTC.

This clonotype has only a few counts. This rearrangement joins TRBV9 to TRBJ2-5, with D maybe TRBD1 (5 bases). The CDR3 runs 15 residues. CDR1 SGDLS and CDR2 YYNGEE come from the germline V gene. V shed 0 bases and J shed 4 bases, with 13 bases lying between them. Here the CDR3 reads CASSVARAGRETQYF. DNA of the CDR3: TGTGCCAGCAGCGTAGCTCGGGCAGGGCGAGAGACCCAGTACTTC.

The chain uses TRBV20-1 and TRBJ2-3; 8 nucleotides line up with TRBD1. Trimming took 3 bases from V and 6 from J; bases not matched to a gene: 8. Germline V gene sequence: CDR1 DFQATT, CDR2 SNEGSKA (reference sequence). The CDR3 extends over 14 amino acids. The CDR3 DNA reads TGCAGTGCTAGCCCAGGGGGCCCGCCGGATACGCAGTATTTT. Its translation is CSASPGGPPDTQYF.

The chain uses TRBV29-1 and TRBJ2-3, with TRBD1 identical over 8 bases. Germline loops: CDR1 SQVTM, CDR2 ANQGSEA. The V gene end was trimmed by 3 bases and the J gene end by 6 bases; junction bases not matched to a gene: 8. The CDR3 runs 14 residues. CDR3 nucleotides: TGCAGCGTTGATGGACAGGGTGATCTGGATACGCAGTATTTT. This codes for CSVDGQGDLDTQYF.

This chain links TRBV10-3 with TRBJ2-2, with TRBD1 identical over 7 bases. The CDR3 extends over 14 amino acids. Germline-derived CDR1 and CDR2 are ENHRY and SYGVKD. With 6 bases clipped from V and 1 base from J, the junction kept 2 bases outside the gene matches. This CDR3 is CAISRQGNTGELFF. DNA for the CDR3: TGTGCCATCAGCCGACAGGGGAACACCGGGGAGCTGTTTTTT.

This clonotype was found a few times. The chain carries TRBV7-2 and TRBJ2-3; TRBD2 is a possible D gene (6 bases). The CDR3 extends over 15 amino acids. Trimming left V 3 bases short and J 0 bases short, with 10 bases between. The germline V gene has CDR1 SGHTA and CDR2 FQGNSA. The CDR3 protein is CASSLQAGSTDTQYF. The CDR3 nucleotides read TGTGCCAGCAGCTTGCAAGCGGGTAGCACAGATACGCAGTATTTT.

This clonotype came up a few times. The chain links TRBV10-3 to TRBJ2-5; 7 positions agree with TRBD2. With 2 bases clipped from V and 2 bases from J, the junction kept 8 bases outside the gene matches. CDR1 ENHRY and CDR2 SYGVKD come from the germline V gene. The CDR3 sequence is 16 residues long. CDR3 sequence: CAISEMGGGVQETQYF. The CDR3 region has the DNA TGTGCCATCAGTGAGATGGGCGGGGGAGTTCAAGAGACCCAGTACTTC.

The J gene is TRBJ1-5, the V gene TRBV6-6, with 7 bases lining up with TRBD1. The CDR3 is 13 amino acids. Germline V gene data show CDR1 as MNHNY and CDR2 as SVGAGI (reference sequence). With 6 bases clipped from V and 5 bases from J, the junction kept 4 bases outside the gene matches. CDR3 loop: CASRDRADQPQHF. CDR3 DNA: TGTGCCAGCAGAGACAGGGCGGATCAGCCCCAGCATTTT.

The chain joins TRBV20-1 to TRBJ1-2, with D possibly being TRBD1 (5 bases). The ends were cut back, 3 bases at V and 7 bases at J, with 9 bases in the middle. Germline CDR1 reads DFQATT; CDR2 reads SNEGSKA (reference sequence). The length of the CDR3 is 11 residues. CDR3 bases: TGCAGTGCTAGCAGGGAGGGTGGCTACACCTTC. This sequence encodes CSASREGGYTF.

The V and J genes are TRBV5-1 and TRBJ2-7, with D possibly being TRBD1 or TRBD2 (6 bases each). The V end lost 1 base, the J end lost 3 bases, and 11 bases lay between the germline ends. The CDR3 is 14 amino acids. Germline values: CDR1 SGHRS, CDR2 YFSETQ. CDR3 nucleotides: TGCGCCAGCAGCTTGAGGGGGGCCGTCTACGAGCAGTACTTC. It codes for CASSLRGAVYEQYF. Based on the CDR3 plus reference TRBV5-1 and TRBJ2-7, the full variable domain is KAGVTQTPRYLIKTRGQQVTLSCSPISGHRSVSWYQQTPGQGLQFLFEYFSETQRNKGNFPGRFSGRQFSNSRSEMNVSTLELGDSALYLCASSLRGAVYEQYFGPGTRLTVT.

CDR3 residues: CSARTPHTDTQYF. The CDR3 DNA follows: TGCAGTGCACGGACACCTCACACAGATACGCAGTATTTT. This rearrangement joins TRBV20-1 to TRBJ2-3; D perhaps matches TRBD1 (5 bases). Germline CDR1 is DFQATT and CDR2 is SNEGSKA (reference sequence). V was trimmed by 6 bases and J by 2 bases, leaving 12 bases between them. The CDR3 covers 13 residues.